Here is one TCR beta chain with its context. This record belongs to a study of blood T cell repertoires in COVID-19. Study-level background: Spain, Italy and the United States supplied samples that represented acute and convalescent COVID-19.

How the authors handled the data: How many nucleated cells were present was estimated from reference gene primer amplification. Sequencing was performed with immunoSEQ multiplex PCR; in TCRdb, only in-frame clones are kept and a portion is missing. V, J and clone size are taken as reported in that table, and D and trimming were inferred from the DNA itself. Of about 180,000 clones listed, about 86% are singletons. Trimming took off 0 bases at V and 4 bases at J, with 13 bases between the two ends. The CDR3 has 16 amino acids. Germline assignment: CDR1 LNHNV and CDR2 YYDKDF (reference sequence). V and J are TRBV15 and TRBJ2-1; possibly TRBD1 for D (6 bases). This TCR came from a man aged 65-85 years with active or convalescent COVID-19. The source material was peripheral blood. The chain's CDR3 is CATSRDGGRPYNEQFF. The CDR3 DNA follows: TGTGCCACCAGCAGAGATGGGGGCAGACCATACAATGAGCAGTTCTTC.